Listed below are T cell receptor beta chains from one sample, sequenced in a study of technical replicates of blood from a few donors. Clones were read by immunoSEQ multiplex PCR, and TCRdb kept only the in-frame ones, dropping some. The sample holds some 100,000 clones, roughly 95% seen once. Sequencing input: T cells isolated from PBMCs. These receptor sequences come from a human donor in good health. Each CDR3 is given with its conserved first and last residue. The order of the fields is V gene, J gene, clone size, D gene, CDR3 DNA, CDR3 protein. A D gene is named only where the DNA matches it firmly. Clone size is not always given. Where it is, it says once, few, many or a class for expanded clones.

V gene: TRBV6-1; J gene: TRBJ1-1; clone size: -; D gene: -; CDR3 DNA: TGTGCCAGCAGTGAAAGGACAGTCGAGAGAATGAACACTGAAGCTTTCTTT; CDR3 protein: CASSERTVERMNTEAFF
V gene: TRBV5-1; J gene: TRBJ1-2; clone size: -; D gene: TRBD1; CDR3 DNA: TGCGCCAGCAGCTTGGATTGGGACAGGGTTTATAGCTACACCTTC; CDR3 protein: CASSLDWDRVYSYTF
V gene: TRBV2; J gene: TRBJ2-7; clone size: -; D gene: -; CDR3 DNA: TGTGCCAGCGGGCCGGCGGGACTGGACTCCTACGAGCAGTACTTC; CDR3 protein: CASGPAGLDSYEQYF
V gene: TRBV27; J gene: TRBJ1-6; clone size: -; D gene: -; CDR3 DNA: TGTGCCAGCAGTTTGTTTGCAGGGCCCCTCCACTTT; CDR3 protein: CASSLFAGPLHF
V gene: TRBV9; J gene: TRBJ1-1; clone size: once; D gene: TRBD1; CDR3 DNA: TGTGCCAGCAGCGAAGGACAGGGTCAAGAAGCTTTCTTT; CDR3 protein: CASSEGQGQEAFF
V gene: TRBV27; J gene: TRBJ1-1; clone size: -; D gene: -; CDR3 DNA: TGTGCCAGCAGTTTGTACAGACCGATGAACACTGAAGCTTTCTTT; CDR3 protein: CASSLYRPMNTEAFF
V gene: TRBV7-6; J gene: TRBJ2-3; clone size: -; D gene: TRBD2; CDR3 DNA: TGTGCCAGCAGCCCCGGGACTAGCGACACAGATACGCAGTATTTT; CDR3 protein: CASSPGTSDTDTQYF
V gene: TRBV6-5; J gene: TRBJ1-2; clone size: -; D gene: TRBD1; CDR3 DNA: TGTGCCAGCCGACAGGGGGCTTATGGCTACACCTTC; CDR3 protein: CASRQGAYGYTF
V gene: TRBV2; J gene: TRBJ1-5; clone size: -; D gene: -; CDR3 DNA: TGTGCCAGCAGTGAAGTAGCGGCGGGACAGCCCCAGCATTTT; CDR3 protein: CASSEVAAGQPQHF
V gene: TRBV28; J gene: TRBJ2-3; clone size: -; D gene: TRBD1; CDR3 DNA: TGTGCCAGCAGTTTAGGGGACAGGGGGCGAGGGGGGTATTTT; CDR3 protein: CASSLGDRGRGGYF
V gene: TRBV5-4; J gene: TRBJ2-7; clone size: -; D gene: TRBD1; CDR3 DNA: TGTGCCAGCAGCAACCGGGACAGGGGCTACGAGCAGTACTTC; CDR3 protein: CASSNRDRGYEQYF
V gene: TRBV9; J gene: TRBJ1-2; clone size: once; D gene: -; CDR3 DNA: TGTGCCAGCAGCGTCAAGGAAGCGGGTGGGAAAGACTATGGCTACACCTTC; CDR3 protein: CASSVKEAGGKDYGYTF
V gene: TRBV4-1; J gene: TRBJ2-7; clone size: -; D gene: TRBD1; CDR3 DNA: TGCGCCAGCAGCCAAGGATTGGGACAGGGGGCAGGGTACGAGCAGTACTTC; CDR3 protein: CASSQGLGQGAGYEQYF
V gene: TRBV14; J gene: TRBJ1-1; clone size: -; D gene: -; CDR3 DNA: TGTGCCAGCAGCCAGGAGGACGGACGGAACACTGAAGCTTTCTTT; CDR3 protein: CASSQEDGRNTEAFF
V gene: TRBV19; J gene: TRBJ1-1; clone size: once; D gene: -; CDR3 DNA: TGTGCCAGTAGTATAGGGCCCAGCGACCCGAACACTGAAGCTTTCTTT; CDR3 protein: CASSIGPSDPNTEAFF
V gene: TRBV4-1; J gene: TRBJ1-5; clone size: -; D gene: -; CDR3 DNA: TGCGCCAGCAGCCAAGGGACGGGGGATTATAGCAATCAGCCCCAGCATTTT; CDR3 protein: CASSQGTGDYSNQPQHF
V gene: TRBV25-1; J gene: TRBJ2-3; clone size: -; D gene: -; CDR3 DNA: TGTGCCAGCAGTGAAGGGCCAGGGTTCACAGATACGCAGTATTTT; CDR3 protein: CASSEGPGFTDTQYF
V gene: TRBV4-1; J gene: TRBJ2-5; clone size: -; D gene: -; CDR3 DNA: TGCGCCAGCAGCCAGCGGACAGACCAAGAGACCCAGTACTTC; CDR3 protein: CASSQRTDQETQYF
V gene: TRBV2; J gene: TRBJ1-1; clone size: -; D gene: TRBD1; CDR3 DNA: TGTGCCAGCAGCTCACAGGGGTTGAACACTGAAGCTTTCTTT; CDR3 protein: CASSSQGLNTEAFF
V gene: TRBV28; J gene: TRBJ2-5; clone size: -; D gene: TRBD2; CDR3 DNA: TGTGCCAGCAGTCTTCCGGGACTATACCAAGAGACCCAGTACTTC; CDR3 protein: CASSLPGLYQETQYF
V gene: TRBV28; J gene: TRBJ1-2; clone size: -; D gene: TRBD1; CDR3 DNA: TGTGCCAGCAGCCCGGGACAGGGAAGGCGTTACACCTTC; CDR3 protein: CASSPGQGRRYTF
V gene: TRBV4-1; J gene: TRBJ1-1; clone size: -; D gene: -; CDR3 DNA: TGCGCCAGCAGCCACGGTCCCTTTGGGACATTGAACACTGAAGCTTTCTTT; CDR3 protein: CASSHGPFGTLNTEAFF
V gene: TRBV29-1; J gene: TRBJ1-5; clone size: once; D gene: -; CDR3 DNA: TGCAGCGTGGGTACAGGGAATCAGCCCCAGCATTTT; CDR3 protein: CSVGTGNQPQHF
V gene: TRBV5-1; J gene: TRBJ1-2; clone size: -; D gene: -; CDR3 DNA: TGCGCCAGCAGCTTACAGGGTGGTGGCTACACCTTC; CDR3 protein: CASSLQGGGYTF
V gene: TRBV2; J gene: TRBJ2-7; clone size: -; D gene: -; CDR3 DNA: TGTGCCAGCAGTGGCCCTAGCGACAACTCCTACGAGCAGTACTTC; CDR3 protein: CASSGPSDNSYEQYF
V gene: TRBV27; J gene: TRBJ2-7; clone size: -; D gene: TRBD1; CDR3 DNA: TGTGCCAGCAGTGTTACAGGGGCCTACGAGCAGTACTTC; CDR3 protein: CASSVTGAYEQYF
V gene: TRBV27; J gene: TRBJ1-5; clone size: -; D gene: TRBD1; CDR3 DNA: TGTGCCAGCAGTTTTGAGCCCCCGCGGGACAGGGATTATAGCAATCAGCCCCAGCATTTT; CDR3 protein: CASSFEPPRDRDYSNQPQHF
V gene: TRBV7-9; J gene: TRBJ2-3; clone size: once; D gene: -; CDR3 DNA: TGTGCCAGCAGCGCACGTTTCGCGGGGCTCGAAGATACGCAGTATTTT; CDR3 protein: CASSARFAGLEDTQYF
V gene: TRBV27; J gene: TRBJ2-3; clone size: -; D gene: TRBD2; CDR3 DNA: TGTGCCAGCAGTCTTAGCGGGAGGGCCGCAACAGATACGCAGTATTTT; CDR3 protein: CASSLSGRAATDTQYF